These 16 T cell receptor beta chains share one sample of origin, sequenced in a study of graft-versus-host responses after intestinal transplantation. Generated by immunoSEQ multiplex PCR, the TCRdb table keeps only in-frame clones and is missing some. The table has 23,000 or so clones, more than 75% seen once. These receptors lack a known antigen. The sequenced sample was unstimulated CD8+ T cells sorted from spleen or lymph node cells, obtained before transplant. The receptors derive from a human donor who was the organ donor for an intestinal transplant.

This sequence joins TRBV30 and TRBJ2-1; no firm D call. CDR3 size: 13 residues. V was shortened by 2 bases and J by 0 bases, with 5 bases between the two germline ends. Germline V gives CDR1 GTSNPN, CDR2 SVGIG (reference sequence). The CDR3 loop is CAWSTNSYNEQFF. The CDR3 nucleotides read TGTGCCTGGAGTACTAACTCCTACAATGAGCAGTTCTTC.

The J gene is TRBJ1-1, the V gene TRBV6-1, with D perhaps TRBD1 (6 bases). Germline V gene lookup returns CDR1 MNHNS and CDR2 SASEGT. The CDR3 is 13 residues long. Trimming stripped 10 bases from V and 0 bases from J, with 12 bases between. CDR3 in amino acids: CATDDRMNTEAFF. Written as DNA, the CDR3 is TGTGCCACGGACGACAGGATGAACACTGAAGCTTTCTTT.

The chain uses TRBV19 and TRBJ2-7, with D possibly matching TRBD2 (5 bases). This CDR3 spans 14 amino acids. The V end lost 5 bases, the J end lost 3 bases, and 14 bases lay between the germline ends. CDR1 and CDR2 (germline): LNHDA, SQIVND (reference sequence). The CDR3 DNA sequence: TGTGCCAGTAGTTCAGACCCCCGGGGCTACGAGCAGTACTTC. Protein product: CASSSDPRGYEQYF.

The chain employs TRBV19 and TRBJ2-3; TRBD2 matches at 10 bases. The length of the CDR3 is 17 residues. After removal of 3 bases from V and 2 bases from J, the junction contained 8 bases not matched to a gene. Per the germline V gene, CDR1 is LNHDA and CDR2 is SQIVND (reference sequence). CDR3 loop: CASSMSGLAAVTDTQYF. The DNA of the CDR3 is TGTGCCAGTAGTATGAGCGGACTAGCGGCCGTCACAGATACGCAGTATTTT.

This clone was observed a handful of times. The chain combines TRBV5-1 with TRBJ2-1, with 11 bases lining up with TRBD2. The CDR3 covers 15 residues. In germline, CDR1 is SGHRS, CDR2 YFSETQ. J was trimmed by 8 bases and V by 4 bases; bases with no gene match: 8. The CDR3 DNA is TGCGCCAGCAGCATTAGCGGGAGGGCCAGCGATGAGCAGTTCTTC. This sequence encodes CASSISGRASDEQFF.

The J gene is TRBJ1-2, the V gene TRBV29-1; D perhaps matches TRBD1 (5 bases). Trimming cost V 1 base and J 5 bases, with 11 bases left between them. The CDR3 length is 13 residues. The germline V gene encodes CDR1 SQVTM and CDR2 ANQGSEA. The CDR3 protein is CSVEGGTGYGYTF. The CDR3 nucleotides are TGCAGCGTTGAAGGGGGGACGGGGTATGGCTACACCTTC. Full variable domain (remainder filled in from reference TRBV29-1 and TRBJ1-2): SAVISQKPSRDICQRGTSLTIQCQVDSQVTMMFWYRQQPGQSLTLIATANQGSEATYESGFVIDKFPISRPNLTFSTLTVSNMSPEDSSIYLCSVEGGTGYGYTFGSGTRLTVV.

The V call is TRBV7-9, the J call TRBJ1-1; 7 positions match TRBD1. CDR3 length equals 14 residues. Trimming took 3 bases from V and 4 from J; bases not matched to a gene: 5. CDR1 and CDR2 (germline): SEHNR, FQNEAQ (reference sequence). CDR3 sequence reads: CASSFGTVGTEAFF. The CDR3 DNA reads TGTGCCAGCAGCTTTGGGACAGTCGGCACTGAAGCTTTCTTT.

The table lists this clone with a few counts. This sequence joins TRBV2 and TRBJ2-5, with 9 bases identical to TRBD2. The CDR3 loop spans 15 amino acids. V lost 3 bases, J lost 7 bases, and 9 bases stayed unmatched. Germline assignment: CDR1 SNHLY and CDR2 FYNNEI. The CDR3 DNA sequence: TGTGCCAGCAGTGACGATAGCGGGAGTCTTTGGACCCAGTACTTC. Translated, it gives CASSDDSGSLWTQYF.

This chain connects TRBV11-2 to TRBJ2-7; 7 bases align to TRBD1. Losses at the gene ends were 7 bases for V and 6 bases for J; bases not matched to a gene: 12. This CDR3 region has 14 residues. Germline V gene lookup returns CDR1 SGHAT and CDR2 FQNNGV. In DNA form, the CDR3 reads TGTGCCAGCACCCTGGCCAGGGGGTGGGGCGAGCAGTACTTC. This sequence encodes CASTLARGWGEQYF.

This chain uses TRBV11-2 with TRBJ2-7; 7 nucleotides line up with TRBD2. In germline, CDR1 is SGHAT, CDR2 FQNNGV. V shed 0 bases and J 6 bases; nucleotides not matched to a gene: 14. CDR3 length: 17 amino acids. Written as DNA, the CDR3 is TGTGCCAGCAGCTTAGACTCCCCCGGGAGGATGAGGAGCGAGCAGTACTTC. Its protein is CASSLDSPGRMRSEQYF.

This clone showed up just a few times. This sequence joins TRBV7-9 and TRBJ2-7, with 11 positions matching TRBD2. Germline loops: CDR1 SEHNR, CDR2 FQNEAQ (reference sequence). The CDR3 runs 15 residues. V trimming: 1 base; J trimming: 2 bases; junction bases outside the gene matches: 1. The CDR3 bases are TGTGCCAGCAGCTTAGGTAGCGGGGGGGCCTACGAGCAGTACTTC. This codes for CASSLGSGGAYEQYF. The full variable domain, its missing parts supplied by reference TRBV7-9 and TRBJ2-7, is DTGVSQNPRHKITKRGQNVTFRCDPISEHNRLYWYRQTLGQGPEFLTYFQNEAQLEKSRLLSDRFSAERPKGSFSTLEIQRTEQGDSAMYLCASSLGSGGAYEQYFGPGTRLTVT.

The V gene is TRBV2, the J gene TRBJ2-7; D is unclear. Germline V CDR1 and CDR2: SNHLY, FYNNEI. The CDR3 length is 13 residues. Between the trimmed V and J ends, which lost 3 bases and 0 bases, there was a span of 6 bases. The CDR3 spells CASSDLNSYEQYF. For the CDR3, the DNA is TGTGCCAGCAGTGACCTAAACTCCTACGAGCAGTACTTC.

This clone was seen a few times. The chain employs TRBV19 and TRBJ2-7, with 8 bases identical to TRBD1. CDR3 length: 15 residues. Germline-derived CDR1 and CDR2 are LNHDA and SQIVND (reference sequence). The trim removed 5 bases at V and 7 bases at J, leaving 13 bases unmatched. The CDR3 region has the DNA TGTGCCAGTAGTCTCTCGACCAGGGGGCGGAGGGAGCAGTACTTC. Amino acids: CASSLSTRGRREQYF.

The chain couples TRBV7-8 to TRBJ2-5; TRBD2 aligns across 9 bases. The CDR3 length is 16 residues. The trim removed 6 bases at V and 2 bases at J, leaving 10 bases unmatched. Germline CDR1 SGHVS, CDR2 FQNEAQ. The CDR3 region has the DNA TGTGCCAGCAGTCCATGGGCTAGCGGGGCTCAAGAGACCCAGTACTTC. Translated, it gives CASSPWASGAQETQYF.

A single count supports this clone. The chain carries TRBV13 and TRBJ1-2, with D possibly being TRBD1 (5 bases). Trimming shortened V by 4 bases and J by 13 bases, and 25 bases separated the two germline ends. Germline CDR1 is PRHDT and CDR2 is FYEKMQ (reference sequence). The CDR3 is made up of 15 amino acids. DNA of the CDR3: TGTGCCAGCAGCTCGGGGACCGAGGCCCTATACTACAGCACCTTC. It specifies CASSSGTEALYYSTF. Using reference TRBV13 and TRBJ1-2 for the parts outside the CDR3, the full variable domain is AAGVIQSPRHLIKEKRETATLKCYPIPRHDTVYWYQQGPGQDPQFLISFYEKMQSDKGSIPDRFSAQQFSDYHSELNMSSLELGDSALYFCASSSGTEALYYSTFGSGTRLTVV.

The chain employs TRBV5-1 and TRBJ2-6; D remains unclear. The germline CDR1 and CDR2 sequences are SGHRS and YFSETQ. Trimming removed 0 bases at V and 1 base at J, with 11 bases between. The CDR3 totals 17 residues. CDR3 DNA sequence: TGCGCCAGCAGCTTGGCCGGCAGGTCTTCTGGGGCCAACGTCCTGACTTTC. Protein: CASSLAGRSSGANVLTF.